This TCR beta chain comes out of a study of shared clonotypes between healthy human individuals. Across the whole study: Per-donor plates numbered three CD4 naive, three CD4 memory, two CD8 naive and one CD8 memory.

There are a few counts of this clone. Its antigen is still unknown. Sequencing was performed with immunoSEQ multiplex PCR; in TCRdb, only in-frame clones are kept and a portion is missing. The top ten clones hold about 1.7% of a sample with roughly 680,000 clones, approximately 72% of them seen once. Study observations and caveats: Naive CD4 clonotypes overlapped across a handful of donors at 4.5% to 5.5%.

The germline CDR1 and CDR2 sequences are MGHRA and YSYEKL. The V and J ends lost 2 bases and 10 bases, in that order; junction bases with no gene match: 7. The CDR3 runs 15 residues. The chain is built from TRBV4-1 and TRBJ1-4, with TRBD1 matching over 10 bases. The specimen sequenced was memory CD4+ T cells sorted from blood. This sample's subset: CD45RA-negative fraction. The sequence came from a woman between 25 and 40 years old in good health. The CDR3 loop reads CASSQPGQGEAKLFF. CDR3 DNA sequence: TGCGCCAGCAGCCAACCTGGACAGGGGGAGGCAAAACTGTTTTTT.